This T cell receptor beta chain was profiled in a study of blood T cell repertoires in COVID-19. About the research overall: The origin of the acute and convalescent COVID-19 samples was the United States, Italy and Spain. Nucleic acid was either cDNA or gDNA, and it came from T cells, B-cell-depleted T cells, or PBMCs.

The CDR3 has 16 residues. Germline-derived CDR1 and CDR2 are SGHDT and YYEEEE. V was trimmed by 3 bases and J by 4 bases, leaving 17 bases between them. In the authors' methods: Reference gene primer amplification gave nucleated cell count estimates. Produced via immunoSEQ multiplex PCR; TCRdb's table is partial and in-frame only. The DNA was the basis for D and trimming; V, J and clone size are from that table. Of roughly 330,000 clones listed, approximately 82% are singletons. What was sequenced was peripheral blood. The chain is built from TRBV5-6 and TRBJ2-1; TRBD1 might be the D (6 bases). This sequence was found in a woman aged 50 to 65 with acute or convalescent COVID-19. Here the CDR3 reads CASSYLVRGIYNEQFF. CDR3 bases: TGTGCCAGCAGCTACCTGGTTAGGGGGATTTACAATGAGCAGTTCTTC.